This TCR beta chain was recovered during a study of T cell responses to AZD1222 COVID-19 vaccine. Unmatched junction bases numbered 16, after V lost 4 bases and J lost 7 bases. The CDR3 runs 16 residues. The germline V gene has CDR1 SGDLS and CDR2 YYNGEE. Produced via immunoSEQ multiplex PCR; TCRdb's table is partial and in-frame only. The repertoire includes 200,000 or so clones, just under 90% of them detected once, and about 6.1% sits in the top ten. This TCR was recovered from an adult in good health. The sequences come from peripheral blood, collected on day 0 of AZD1222 vaccination. The chain has TRBV9 and TRBJ2-7; 8 bases map to TRBD1. CDR3 DNA: TGTGCCAGCAGCCTAACCGACAGGGGAAAACCGCGAGAGCAGTACTTC. This codes for CASSLTDRGKPREQYF.